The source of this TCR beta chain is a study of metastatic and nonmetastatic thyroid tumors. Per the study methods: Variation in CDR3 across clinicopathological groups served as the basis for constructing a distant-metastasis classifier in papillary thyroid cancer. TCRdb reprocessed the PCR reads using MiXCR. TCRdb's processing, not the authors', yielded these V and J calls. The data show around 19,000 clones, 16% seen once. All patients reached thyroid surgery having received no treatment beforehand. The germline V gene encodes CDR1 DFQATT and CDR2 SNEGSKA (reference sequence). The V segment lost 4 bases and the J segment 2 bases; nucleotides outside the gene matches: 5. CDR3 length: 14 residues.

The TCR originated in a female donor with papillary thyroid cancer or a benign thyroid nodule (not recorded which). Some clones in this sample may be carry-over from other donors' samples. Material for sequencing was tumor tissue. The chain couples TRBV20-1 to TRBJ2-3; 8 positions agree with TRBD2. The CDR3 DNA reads TGCAGTGCTACATTAGCGGGAATCACAGATACGCAGTATTTT. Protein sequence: CSATLAGITDTQYF.